This T cell receptor (beta chain) emerged from a study of Ad26.COV2.S vaccination and SARS-CoV-2 variants. Study overall: Each vaccinee took Ad26.COV2.S intramuscularly, once or twice 56 days apart.

V lost 4 bases and J 8 bases, leaving 10 bases between the germline ends. Germline CDR1 reads MNHEY; CDR2 reads SVGAGI. CDR3 size: 12 residues. The method was immunoSEQ multiplex PCR; TCRdb's version includes in-frame clones alone and lacks a portion of them. This sample has 300,000 to 350,000 clones, with 90% found just once. The treatment denotes: 15 to 20 received Ad26.COV2.S at low or high dose, single or two shots; roughly 5 received placebo; per-sample allocation not given. Sampling was done on day 63 after the first vaccine or placebo injection. This receptor was identified in a person aged 18-60 years who received the Ad26.COV2.S COVID-19 vaccine or a placebo. The input for sequencing was peripheral blood, taken in a trial of Ad26.COV2.S vaccine versus placebo. The rearrangement joins TRBV6-5 to TRBJ2-3; unclear D gene. In DNA, the CDR3 is TGTGCCAGCAGTTTTGAGAGTGGTACGCAGTATTTT. Encoded protein: CASSFESGTQYF.